A selection of T cell receptor beta chains follows, all from one sample in a study of T cell responses to AZD1222 COVID-19 vaccine. Profiled with immunoSEQ multiplex PCR; TCRdb holds only in-frame clones, not every one. This table holds tens of thousands of clones, roughly 84% found once. Source: peripheral blood, taken on day 0 of AZD1222 vaccination. The origin of the receptors is an adult in good health. Both conserved end residues are part of each CDR3. The D gene is left open where the match is weak. Part of the rows lack a size; the others show once, few, many or a class for expanded clones.

D	size	V	J	DNA	CDR3
.	.	TRBV5-5	TRBJ1-2	TGTGCCAGCAGCTTGGATACGGGTAGCTACACCTTC	CASSLDTGSYTF
TRBD1	once	TRBV6-2/TRBV6-3	TRBJ1-2	TGTGCCAGCAGTTACAGAGGGACAGGGTCTTATGGCTACACCTTC	CASSYRGTGSYGYTF
.	.	TRBV5-1	TRBJ1-2	TGCGCCAGCAGCGTGGCCCACGATGGAGGCTACACCTTC	CASSVAHDGGYTF
TRBD1	.	TRBV19	TRBJ1-2	TGTGCCAGTTTATTCGTCGGACAGGGACTTAACTATGGCTACACCTTC	CASLFVGQGLNYGYTF
TRBD2	once	TRBV7-9	TRBJ2-7	TGTGCCAGCAGCTTAGCTGGGACTAGCGAGCAGTACTTC	CASSLAGTSEQYF
TRBD1	few	TRBV11-3	TRBJ1-1	TGTGCCAGCAGCTTAGGTGGGGACAGGGAAGCTTTCTTT	CASSLGGDREAFF
.	once	TRBV18	TRBJ1-2	TGTGCCAGCTCACCACCGGCAGACTATGGCTACACCTTC	CASSPPADYGYTF
.	.	TRBV27	TRBJ1-1	TGTGCCAGCAGTTTAGAAAGGGGGAGCTTGTTAGGAGCTTTCTTT	CASSLERGSLLGAFF
.	.	TRBV5-1	TRBJ2-2	TGCGCCAGCAGTTCGAGTCTCGCGAACACCGGGGAGCTGTTTTTT	CASSSSLANTGELFF
.	.	TRBV19	TRBJ2-1	TGTGCCAGTAGTAATCCCGGGTGGGAGCGAAGGCCGCCTGAGCAGTTCTTC	CASSNPGWERRPPEQFF
.	.	TRBV19	TRBJ2-7	TGTGCCAGTAGTATAACAGGCAACTCCTACGAGCAGTACTTC	CASSITGNSYEQYF
TRBD1	.	TRBV18	TRBJ2-2	TGTGCCAGCTCGCAAGGGGGCCCGAACACCGGGGAGCTGTTTTTT	CASSQGGPNTGELFF
.	.	TRBV11-2	TRBJ2-7	TGTGCCAGCAGCTTAGGAGGGGTGGGGACCTCCTACGAGCAGTACTTC	CASSLGGVGTSYEQYF
TRBD2	.	TRBV5-1	TRBJ2-5	TGCGCCAGCACCTTCTCGGGGGGAGGTGTCCAAGAGACCCAGTACTTC	CASTFSGGGVQETQYF
.	.	TRBV5-1	TRBJ2-3	TGCGCCAGCAGCTGGGCCACAGATACGCAGTATTTT	CASSWATDTQYF
.	.	TRBV10-3	TRBJ1-2	TGTGCCATCAGACCGACCCTAAATGAGTATGGCTACACCTTC	CAIRPTLNEYGYTF
.	.	TRBV4-1	TRBJ1-2	TGCGCCAGCAGCCAAGGAGGCGGGGCAGACCCCTATGGCTACACCTTC	CASSQGGGADPYGYTF
.	.	TRBV6-5	TRBJ1-5	TGTGCCAGCCTCGCGGAGCCTAGCAATCAGCCCCAGCATTTT	CASLAEPSNQPQHF
.	.	TRBV5-1	TRBJ1-1	TGCGCCAGCAGCCGGGACCGCATGAACACTGAAGCTTTCTTT	CASSRDRMNTEAFF
TRBD1	.	TRBV28	TRBJ2-2	TGTGCCAGCAGTTTAAGCAGGGGGTTTGGCGGGGAGCTGTTTTTT	CASSLSRGFGGELFF
TRBD1	.	TRBV28	TRBJ2-7	TGTGCCAGCAGTTTCGACCGGGACAGACAATCCTACGAGCAGTACTTC	CASSFDRDRQSYEQYF
.	.	TRBV6-5	TRBJ1-3	TGTGCCAGCAGTTTTAGGGGGAGTTCAGGAAACACCATATATTTT	CASSFRGSSGNTIYF
.	.	TRBV18	TRBJ1-3	TGTGCCAGCTCATCCCTCAACCGGGACACTGGAAACACCATATATTTT	CASSSLNRDTGNTIYF
.	.	TRBV28	TRBJ1-2	TGTGCCAGCAGAGGGACGGAGAACTATGGCTACACCTTC	CASRGTENYGYTF
.	.	TRBV7-2	TRBJ1-1	TGTGCCAGCAGCTTAGCCAGAATGAACACTGAAGCTTTCTTT	CASSLARMNTEAFF
.	.	TRBV5-4	TRBJ2-1	TGTGCCAGCAGCTCGTCCGGGAGTCGCTCCTACAATGAGCAGTTCTTC	CASSSSGSRSYNEQFF
TRBD2	few	TRBV2	TRBJ2-2	TGTGCCAGTATCCCAATAGCGGGAGGGCCGACCGGGGAGCTGTTTTTT	CASIPIAGGPTGELFF
.	.	TRBV11-2	TRBJ1-1	TGTGCCAGCAGCTTAGAAGGGGGTAGCACTGAAGCTTTCTTT	CASSLEGGSTEAFF
.	.	TRBV6-2/TRBV6-3	TRBJ2-6	TGTGCCAGCAGTGGAGGACACTCTGGGGCCAACGTCCTGACTTTC	CASSGGHSGANVLTF
.	.	TRBV4-3	TRBJ1-6	TGCGCCAGCAGCCAAGATGGGTACAGTCAGGATTCACCCCTCCACTTT	CASSQDGYSQDSPLHF
TRBD2	.	TRBV6-2/TRBV6-3	TRBJ2-7	TGTGCCAGCAGTTACCCCCTGGCGGGAGTGTCTGGGATGAGTCGATACGAGCAGTACTTC	CASSYPLAGVSGMSRYEQYF
.	.	TRBV19	TRBJ1-5	TGTGCCAGTAGGATTAGGGTTTTGGGGATCCAGCCCCAGCATTTT	CASRIRVLGIQPQHF
TRBD2	.	TRBV5-1	TRBJ2-1	TGCGCCAGCAGCTCCGGGACTAGCGGGAGTTTGAATGAGCAGTTCTTC	CASSSGTSGSLNEQFF
.	once	TRBV7-3	TRBJ2-2	TGTGCCAGCAGCCTGGGGGCGAACACCGGGGAGCTGTTTTTT	CASSLGANTGELFF
.	.	TRBV7-9	TRBJ2-7	TGTGCCAGCAGCCCCCGTTCAGGGCAGGAGCAGTACTTC	CASSPRSGQEQYF
.	.	TRBV19	TRBJ1-1	TGTGCCAGTTCGGGACGGTGGAACACTGAAGCTTTCTTT	CASSGRWNTEAFF
TRBD2	.	TRBV5-1	TRBJ2-3	TGCGCCAGCAGCTTTTGGACTAGCGGGAGCACAGATACGCAGTATTTT	CASSFWTSGSTDTQYF
TRBD1	.	TRBV6-5	TRBJ1-6	TGTGCCAGCAGTAGGGGACAGCCGTATAATTCACCCCTCCACTTT	CASSRGQPYNSPLHF
.	once	TRBV4-1	TRBJ2-7	TGCGCCAGCAGCCAAGATCCAGAGACGGTAGTCTACGAGCAGTACTTC	CASSQDPETVVYEQYF
.	.	TRBV11-2	TRBJ2-5	TGTGCCAGCAGCTCGCAGGGCGCCGAGACCCAGTACTTC	CASSSQGAETQYF
.	.	TRBV19	TRBJ2-7	TGTGCCAGTAGTATAGAGAGTGGGGACGGCGAGCAGTACTTC	CASSIESGDGEQYF
.	once	TRBV6-5	TRBJ2-2	TGTGCCAGCAACCAGGGGTACGGCACCGGGGAGCTGTTTTTT	CASNQGYGTGELFF
.	.	TRBV7-3	TRBJ1-6	TGTGCCAGCAGCTTAGGGGTGGAGAATTCACCCCTCCACTTT	CASSLGVENSPLHF
.	.	TRBV12-3/TRBV12-4	TRBJ1-1	TGTGCCAGCAGTCCAGACGGTAACACTGAAGCTTTCTTT	CASSPDGNTEAFF
TRBD1	.	TRBV28	TRBJ2-7	TGTGCCAGCAGGAGGACAGGAACCTCTGCCTACGAGCAGTACTTC	CASRRTGTSAYEQYF
TRBD1	few	TRBV28	TRBJ1-2	TGTGCCACTACAGGGGGCGCCGGCTATGGCTACACCTTC	CATTGGAGYGYTF
TRBD1	.	TRBV7-2	TRBJ2-5	TGTGCCAGCAGCTTAACCACAGGGGGCAAGGAGACCCAGTACTTC	CASSLTTGGKETQYF
.	.	TRBV19	TRBJ1-1	TGTGCCAGTACCAAGCGGGGGATAACTGAAGCTTTCTTT	CASTKRGITEAFF
TRBD2	.	TRBV4-1	TRBJ2-7	TGCGCCAGCACCGAACAGGCTAGCGGACCCTACGAGCAGTACTTC	CASTEQASGPYEQYF
.	.	TRBV7-3	TRBJ2-2	TGTGCCAGCAGCAGGGGCGCTAACACCGGGGAGCTGTTTTTT	CASSRGANTGELFF
.	.	TRBV5-4	TRBJ2-1	TGTGCCAGCAGCCCGGACCTGCCACCTTACAATGAGCAGTTCTTC	CASSPDLPPYNEQFF
TRBD1	.	TRBV7-2	TRBJ1-2	TGTGCCAGCAGCTTGACAGGGGGCGGCTACACCTTC	CASSLTGGGYTF
.	.	TRBV5-4	TRBJ2-7	TGTGCCAGCAGCCCGACGGGAGACTACGAGCAGTACTTC	CASSPTGDYEQYF
.	.	TRBV20-1	TRBJ2-3	TGCAGTGCTAGTGGGCTAGCAATTGGTACAGATACGCAGTATTTT	CSASGLAIGTDTQYF
TRBD1	.	TRBV2	TRBJ2-1	TGTGCCAGCTACGGGACAGGGACAGCGGGGCTAAATGAGCAGTTCTTC	CASYGTGTAGLNEQFF
TRBD2	.	TRBV6-2/TRBV6-3	TRBJ2-1	TGTGCCAGCACCCCCCCCGGGCGGGAGTTCAATGAGCAGTTCTTC	CASTPPGREFNEQFF
TRBD1	.	TRBV12-3/TRBV12-4	TRBJ1-1	TGTGCCAGCGGAACAGGGGACTACACTGAAGCTTTCTTT	CASGTGDYTEAFF
.	.	TRBV4-3	TRBJ2-7	TGCGCCAGCAGCCAATTGAGAGGACAAGGCTACGAGCAGTACTTC	CASSQLRGQGYEQYF
.	.	TRBV6-5	TRBJ2-7	TGTGCCAGCAGTTCGAGGACATCCACCTACGAGCAGTACTTC	CASSSRTSTYEQYF
.	.	TRBV19	TRBJ1-1	TGTGCCAGCCAAACACAGAACTTGCCTGAAGCTTTCTTT	CASQTQNLPEAFF